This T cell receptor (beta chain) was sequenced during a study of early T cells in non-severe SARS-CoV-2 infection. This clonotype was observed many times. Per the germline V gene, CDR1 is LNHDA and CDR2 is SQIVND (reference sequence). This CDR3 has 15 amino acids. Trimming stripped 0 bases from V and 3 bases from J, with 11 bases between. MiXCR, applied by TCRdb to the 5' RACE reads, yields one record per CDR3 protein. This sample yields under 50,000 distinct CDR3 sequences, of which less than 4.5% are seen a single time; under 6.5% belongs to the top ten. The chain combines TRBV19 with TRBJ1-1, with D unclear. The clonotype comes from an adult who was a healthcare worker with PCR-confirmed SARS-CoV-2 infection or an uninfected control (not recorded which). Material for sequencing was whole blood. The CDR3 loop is CASSIDGKGYTEAFF. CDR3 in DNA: TGTGCCAGTAGTATAGATGGGAAGGGCTACACTGAAGCTTTCTTT.